These 7 T cell receptor beta chains were all obtained from the same sample, sequenced in a study of early T cells in non-severe SARS-CoV-2 infection (dated by TCRdb to the early 2020s). The library was prepared using 5' RACE. TCRdb shows the sequencer as NextSeq 500. TCRdb reprocessed the public reads (quality trimming at Q25 with fastp, clone calling with MiXCR) and kept in-frame beta chains. Merged by CDR3 protein, the rows form single entries marked with the most common genes and DNA. For this sample the table gives 37,000 or so distinct CDR3 sequences, of which 4.5% to 7% were detected only once. 20% to 30% of the sample is in the top ten clones. Sequenced material: whole blood. All receptors come from an adult who was a healthcare worker with PCR-confirmed SARS-CoV-2 infection or an uninfected control (not recorded which).

The rearrangement joins TRBV29-1 to TRBJ2-3; a weak D match, TRBD1 (5 bases). The V end was cut by 5 bases, the J end by 4 bases, with 7 bases between. The CDR3 has 11 residues. CDR1 is SQVTM, CDR2 ANQGSEA, per germline. CDR3 DNA sequence: TGCAGCGTTATGACAGCAGATACGCAGTATTTT. Translating gives CSVMTADTQYF.

The chain has TRBV14 and TRBJ2-1; 9 positions match TRBD2. Germline trimming cut 4 bases from V and 0 bases from J; bases unmatched to any gene: 10. The CDR3 loop spans 18 amino acids. From germline, CDR1 is SGHDN and CDR2 FVKESK. The CDR3 sequence: CASSPRSWRGGSYNEQFF. DNA for the CDR3: TGTGCCAGCAGCCCTAGGAGTTGGCGGGGGGGCTCCTACAATGAGCAGTTCTTC.

This clonotype was seen more than once but under ten times. CDR3 protein: CSASRVRNTIYF. In nucleotides, the CDR3 is TGCAGTGCTAGCAGGGTTCGAAACACCATATATTTT. The V and J genes are TRBV20-1 and TRBJ1-3, with D possibly TRBD1 on 5 matching bases. With 3 bases removed from V and 5 bases from J, the gap between germline ends came to 8 bases. The CDR3 sequence is 12 residues long. Germline V gives CDR1 DFQATT, CDR2 SNEGSKA (reference sequence).

This sequence joins TRBV9 and TRBJ2-1, with a possible D match to TRBD2 (5 bases). Trimming shortened V by 4 bases and J by 8 bases, and 7 bases separated the two germline ends. The CDR3 contains 11 residues. Looked up from germline, CDR1 is SGDLS and CDR2 is YYNGEE. CDR3: CASSWEHEQFF. The CDR3 bases are TGTGCCAGCAGCTGGGAGCATGAGCAGTTCTTC. The full variable domain, in which reference TRBV9 and TRBJ2-1 provide the parts outside the CDR3, is DSGVTQTPKHLITATGQRVTLRCSPRSGDLSVYWYQQSLDQGLQFLIQYYNGEERAKGNILERFSAQQFPDLHSELNLSSLELGDSALYFCASSWEHEQFFGPGTRLTVL.

This clonotype was picked up many times. The chain carries TRBV2 and TRBJ2-1; 9 bases line up with TRBD1. Losses at the gene ends were 4 bases for V and 9 bases for J; bases not matched to a gene: 10. Per germline, CDR1 SNHLY and CDR2 FYNNEI. CDR3 length: 15 residues. The CDR3 DNA reads TGTGCCAGCAGTGTCCGGGACAGGGTACACATTGAGCAGTTCTTC. It translates to CASSVRDRVHIEQFF.

This clonotype is categorized as medium-sized (0.01 to 0.1%). The chain joins TRBV7-9 to TRBJ2-1; D unresolved. This CDR3 is built from 11 residues. V lost 10 bases to trimming and J lost 9 bases, with 13 bases between them. Germline V gives CDR1 SEHNR, CDR2 FQNEAQ (reference sequence). This chain's CDR3 is CATTVVSEQFF. The CDR3 nucleotides are TGTGCCACCACGGTCGTGAGTGAGCAGTTCTTC.

This chain connects TRBV19 to TRBJ2-2, with 8 bases that match TRBD1. Trimming took 4 bases from V and 5 from J; bases not matched to a gene: 6. Germline V CDR1 and CDR2: LNHDA, SQIVND (reference sequence). This CDR3 is built from 15 residues. CDR3 sequence reads: CASSSRQGITGELFF. CDR3 bases: TGTGCCAGTAGTAGCAGACAGGGGATTACCGGGGAGCTGTTTTTT.